Here is one T cell receptor (beta chain) with its context. No antigen is known for it. The CDR3 covers 14 residues. CDR1 is SNHLY and CDR2 is FYNNEI in the germline V gene. V was cut by 3 bases and J by 2 bases, with 10 bases left in between. Here immunoSEQ multiplex PCR was the method, and the copy in TCRdb shows in-frame clones only, minus some. This table has 70,000 to 90,000 clones, 86% appearing once. The record originates from a study of T cell responses to AZD1222 COVID-19 vaccine. General study results and limits: Reports say nearly half of spike-specific TCRs go after unmutated variant regions. Sampling that yielded the repertoires occurred only after the peak T cell response. Donor demographics were predominantly white British with a female majority; clonal diversity may be underestimated.

The TCR sequence derives from an adult in good health. The material sequenced was peripheral blood, taken on day 0 of AZD1222 vaccination. The rearrangement uses TRBV2 and TRBJ1-2, with a weak D call TRBD1 (6 bases). The CDR3 sequence: CASSDRGGNYGYTF. The DNA of the CDR3 is TGTGCCAGCAGTGACAGGGGCGGCAACTATGGCTACACCTTC.